This is a list of T cell receptor beta chains from one sample in a study of blood T cell repertoires in COVID-19. Clones were sequenced by immunoSEQ multiplex PCR, and TCRdb holds only the in-frame ones, with some missing. The sample has 95,000 to 150,000 clones; roughly 84% are singletons. The sample was PBMCs or T cells enriched from blood (not recorded which). The receptors come from a woman aged 25 to 45 who had recovered from COVID-19. Each CDR3 is given with its conserved first and last residue. A D gene is named only where the DNA matches it firmly. Part of the rows lack a size; the others show once, few, many or a class for expanded clones.

D gene	V gene	J gene	clone size	CDR3 length	CDR3 protein	CDR3 DNA
.	TRBV6-5	TRBJ1-2	.	12	CASSYGSGRYTF	TGTGCCAGCAGTTACGGGAGTGGGCGCTACACCTTC
TRBD1	TRBV19	TRBJ2-7	.	15	CASSIAGGTGSEQYF	TGTGCCAGTAGTATAGCGGGCGGGACAGGCTCCGAGCAGTACTTC
TRBD2	TRBV25-1	TRBJ2-2	.	16	CASSPTSSGRAGELFF	TGTGCCAGCAGTCCTACCTCTAGCGGGAGGGCCGGGGAGCTGTTTTTT
TRBD2	TRBV27	TRBJ2-7	.	15	CASRGGLAGTYEQYF	TGTGCCAGCAGGGGGGGACTAGCGGGGACCTACGAGCAGTACTTC
TRBD2	TRBV5-8	TRBJ2-1	.	13	CASSLSGFNEQFF	TGTGCCAGCAGCCTTAGCGGGTTTAATGAGCAGTTCTTC
TRBD2	TRBV7-9	TRBJ2-5	.	17	CASSDSIGTSNQETQYF	TGTGCCAGCAGCGACAGTATTGGGACTAGCAACCAAGAGACCCAGTACTTC
TRBD1	TRBV19	TRBJ1-1	.	14	CASSRDRLNTEAFF	TGTGCCAGTAGCCGGGACAGGTTGAACACTGAAGCTTTCTTT
TRBD1	TRBV5-5	TRBJ2-7	.	15	CASSLGQGAHYEQYF	TGTGCCAGCAGCTTGGGACAGGGAGCCCACTACGAGCAGTACTTC
.	TRBV28	TRBJ1-1	few	13	CASLGTVNTEAFF	TGTGCCAGCCTCGGCACAGTGAACACTGAAGCTTTCTTT
TRBD1	TRBV3-1/TRBV3-2	TRBJ2-7	.	17	CASSQDPKDRGYHEQYF	TGTGCCAGCAGCCAAGATCCCAAAGACAGGGGGTATCACGAGCAGTACTTC
TRBD2	TRBV27	TRBJ2-7	.	18	CASSFRLAGSEKDYEQYF	TGTGCCAGCAGTTTTCGACTAGCGGGGTCTGAGAAGGACTACGAGCAGTACTTC
.	TRBV5-4	TRBJ2-1	.	13	CASSPPGYNEQFF	TGTGCCAGCAGCCCCCCAGGGTACAATGAGCAGTTCTTC
.	TRBV7-7	TRBJ2-5	few	15	CASSLNSFRGETQYF	TGTGCTAGCAGCCTTAACTCTTTTCGGGGGGAGACCCAGTACTTC
TRBD2	TRBV5-1	TRBJ2-7	.	15	CASSLDPGLATEQYF	TGCGCCAGCAGCTTGGACCCGGGACTAGCCACCGAGCAGTACTTC
.	TRBV18	TRBJ2-3	.	16	CASSPRTASSTDTQYF	TGTGCCAGCTCACCCCGGACAGCCTCTAGCACAGATACGCAGTATTTT
.	TRBV5-1	TRBJ1-1	.	12	CASRQGNTEAFF	TGCGCCAGCAGACAGGGTAACACTGAAGCTTTCTTT
.	TRBV28	TRBJ1-2	.	15	CASSAPWAGNYGYTF	TGTGCCAGCAGTGCCCCGTGGGCAGGGAACTATGGCTACACCTTC
TRBD1	TRBV9	TRBJ2-7	.	14	CASSVAGQGREQYF	TGTGCCAGCAGCGTAGCCGGACAGGGGCGCGAGCAGTACTTC
TRBD2	TRBV5-4	TRBJ2-1	.	15	CASSMGLAFYNEQFF	TGTGCCAGCAGCATGGGACTAGCGTTTTACAATGAGCAGTTCTTC
.	TRBV28	TRBJ2-1	few	11	CASSLGSRWFF	TGTGCCAGCAGTTTGGGGAGTAGATGGTTCTTC
TRBD1	TRBV24-1	TRBJ2-1	.	16	CATSDSGQGWIYEQFF	TGTGCCACCAGTGATTCCGGACAGGGTTGGATATATGAGCAGTTCTTC
.	TRBV24-1	TRBJ2-3	.	11	CATSDWAGQYF	TGTGCCACCAGTGACTGGGCTGGGCAGTATTTT
.	TRBV28	TRBJ1-2	.	13	CASIRRAYYGYTF	TGTGCCAGCATACGGAGGGCTTACTATGGCTACACCTTC
TRBD1	TRBV27	TRBJ1-5	.	17	CASSLYLRTGDYQPQHF	TGTGCCAGCAGTTTATATCTGAGGACAGGGGATTATCAGCCCCAGCATTTT
TRBD2	TRBV30	TRBJ2-7	.	15	CAWGPTSGGSYEQYF	TGTGCCTGGGGGCCTACTAGCGGGGGGTCCTACGAGCAGTACTTC
TRBD2	TRBV4-3	TRBJ2-3	.	16	CASSRPCGSGTDTQYF	TGCGCCAGCAGCCGGCCCTGCGGGAGCGGTACAGATACGCAGTATTTT
.	TRBV30	TRBJ1-3	.	17	CAWSVVAGSYSGNTIYF	TGTGCCTGGAGTGTAGTTGCGGGTTCCTACTCTGGAAACACCATATATTTT
.	TRBV19	TRBJ1-5	.	15	CASSRTTLSNQPQHF	TGTGCCAGTAGTCGAACGACACTTAGCAATCAGCCCCAGCATTTT
.	TRBV28	TRBJ1-5	.	12	CASRPPERPQHF	TGTGCCAGCCGACCCCCGGAGAGGCCCCAGCATTTT
TRBD2	TRBV9	TRBJ2-2	.	17	CASRPGLAGANTGELFF	TGTGCCAGCAGACCGGGACTAGCGGGAGCGAACACCGGGGAGCTGTTTTTT
TRBD1	TRBV19	TRBJ1-1	once	14	CASRSGGGYTEAFF	TGTGCCAGTAGATCAGGGGGTGGGTACACTGAAGCTTTCTTT
.	TRBV27	TRBJ2-1	.	17	CASSTSRGTSSYNEQFF	TGTGCCAGCAGTACAAGCAGGGGAACGTCCTCCTACAATGAGCAGTTCTTC
.	TRBV29-1	TRBJ2-5	.	16	CSASSKGGGPRETQYF	TGCAGCGCCTCGTCTAAGGGGGGAGGGCCAAGGGAGACCCAGTACTTC
.	TRBV5-1	TRBJ2-7	.	13	CASSLFQNYEQYF	TGCGCCAGCAGCTTGTTCCAAAACTACGAGCAGTACTTC
TRBD1	TRBV12-3/TRBV12-4	TRBJ1-2	.	13	CASTKQGNYGYTF	TGTGCCAGCACCAAACAGGGGAACTATGGCTACACCTTC
.	TRBV19	TRBJ1-2	few	11	CASKHQTSYTF	TGTGCCAGTAAACACCAAACCAGCTACACCTTC
.	TRBV4-1	TRBJ1-1	.	16	CASSQTVSGTNTEAFF	TGCGCCAGCAGCCAGACAGTAAGCGGGACGAACACTGAAGCTTTCTTT
.	TRBV7-2	TRBJ2-1	.	14	CASSLGGTGGEQFF	TGTGCCAGCAGCTTAGGGGGGACGGGGGGCGAGCAGTTCTTC
TRBD1	TRBV5-5	TRBJ2-7	.	15	CASSLTGTATYEQYF	TGTGCCAGCAGCTTGACTGGGACAGCGACCTACGAGCAGTACTTC
.	TRBV6-6	TRBJ2-5	.	11	CASSWAETQYF	TGTGCCAGCAGCTGGGCCGAGACCCAGTACTTC
TRBD2	TRBV5-5	TRBJ2-7	.	16	CASSLGSLADSYEQYF	TGTGCCAGCAGCTTAGGGAGTCTAGCGGATTCCTACGAGCAGTACTTC
.	TRBV9	TRBJ1-5	.	15	CASSPSGTRNQPQHF	TGTGCCAGCTCCCCCTCTGGGACAAGGAATCAGCCCCAGCATTTT
.	TRBV7-8	TRBJ1-4	.	15	CASSSYRTTNEKLFF	TGTGCCAGCAGCTCCTACAGGACAACTAATGAAAAACTGTTTTTT
TRBD1	TRBV28	TRBJ1-6	.	16	CASSLLGTGDNSPLHF	TGTGCCAGCAGTTTATTGGGGACAGGGGACAATTCACCCCTCCACTTT
.	TRBV7-8	TRBJ2-3	.	15	CASSLGSGGTDTQYF	TGTGCCAGCAGCTTAGGTTCAGGGGGGACAGATACGCAGTATTTT
TRBD1	TRBV28	TRBJ2-7	.	15	CASSQAGTGTYEQYF	TGTGCCAGCAGTCAGGCCGGGACAGGGACCTACGAGCAGTACTTC
TRBD2	TRBV7-2	TRBJ2-2	.	17	CASSLVPAGGPLGELFF	TGTGCCAGCAGCTTAGTACCGGCGGGAGGGCCCCTGGGGGAGCTGTTTTTT
TRBD1	TRBV7-9	TRBJ2-1	.	17	CASSPPWRQGVNNEQFF	TGTGCCAGCAGCCCCCCTTGGCGACAGGGGGTAAACAATGAGCAGTTCTTC